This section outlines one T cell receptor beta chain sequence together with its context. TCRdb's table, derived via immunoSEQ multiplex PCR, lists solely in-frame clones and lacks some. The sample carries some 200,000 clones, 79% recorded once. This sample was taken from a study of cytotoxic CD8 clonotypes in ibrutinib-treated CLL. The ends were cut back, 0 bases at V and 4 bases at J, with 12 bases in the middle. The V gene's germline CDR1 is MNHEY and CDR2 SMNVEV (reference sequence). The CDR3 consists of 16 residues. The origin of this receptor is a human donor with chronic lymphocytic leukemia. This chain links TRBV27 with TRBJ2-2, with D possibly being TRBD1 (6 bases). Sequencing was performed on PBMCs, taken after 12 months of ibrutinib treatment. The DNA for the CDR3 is TGTGCCAGCAGTTTATCTGGGGGCCGTGGCACCGGGGAGCTGTTTTTT. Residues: CASSLSGGRGTGELFF.